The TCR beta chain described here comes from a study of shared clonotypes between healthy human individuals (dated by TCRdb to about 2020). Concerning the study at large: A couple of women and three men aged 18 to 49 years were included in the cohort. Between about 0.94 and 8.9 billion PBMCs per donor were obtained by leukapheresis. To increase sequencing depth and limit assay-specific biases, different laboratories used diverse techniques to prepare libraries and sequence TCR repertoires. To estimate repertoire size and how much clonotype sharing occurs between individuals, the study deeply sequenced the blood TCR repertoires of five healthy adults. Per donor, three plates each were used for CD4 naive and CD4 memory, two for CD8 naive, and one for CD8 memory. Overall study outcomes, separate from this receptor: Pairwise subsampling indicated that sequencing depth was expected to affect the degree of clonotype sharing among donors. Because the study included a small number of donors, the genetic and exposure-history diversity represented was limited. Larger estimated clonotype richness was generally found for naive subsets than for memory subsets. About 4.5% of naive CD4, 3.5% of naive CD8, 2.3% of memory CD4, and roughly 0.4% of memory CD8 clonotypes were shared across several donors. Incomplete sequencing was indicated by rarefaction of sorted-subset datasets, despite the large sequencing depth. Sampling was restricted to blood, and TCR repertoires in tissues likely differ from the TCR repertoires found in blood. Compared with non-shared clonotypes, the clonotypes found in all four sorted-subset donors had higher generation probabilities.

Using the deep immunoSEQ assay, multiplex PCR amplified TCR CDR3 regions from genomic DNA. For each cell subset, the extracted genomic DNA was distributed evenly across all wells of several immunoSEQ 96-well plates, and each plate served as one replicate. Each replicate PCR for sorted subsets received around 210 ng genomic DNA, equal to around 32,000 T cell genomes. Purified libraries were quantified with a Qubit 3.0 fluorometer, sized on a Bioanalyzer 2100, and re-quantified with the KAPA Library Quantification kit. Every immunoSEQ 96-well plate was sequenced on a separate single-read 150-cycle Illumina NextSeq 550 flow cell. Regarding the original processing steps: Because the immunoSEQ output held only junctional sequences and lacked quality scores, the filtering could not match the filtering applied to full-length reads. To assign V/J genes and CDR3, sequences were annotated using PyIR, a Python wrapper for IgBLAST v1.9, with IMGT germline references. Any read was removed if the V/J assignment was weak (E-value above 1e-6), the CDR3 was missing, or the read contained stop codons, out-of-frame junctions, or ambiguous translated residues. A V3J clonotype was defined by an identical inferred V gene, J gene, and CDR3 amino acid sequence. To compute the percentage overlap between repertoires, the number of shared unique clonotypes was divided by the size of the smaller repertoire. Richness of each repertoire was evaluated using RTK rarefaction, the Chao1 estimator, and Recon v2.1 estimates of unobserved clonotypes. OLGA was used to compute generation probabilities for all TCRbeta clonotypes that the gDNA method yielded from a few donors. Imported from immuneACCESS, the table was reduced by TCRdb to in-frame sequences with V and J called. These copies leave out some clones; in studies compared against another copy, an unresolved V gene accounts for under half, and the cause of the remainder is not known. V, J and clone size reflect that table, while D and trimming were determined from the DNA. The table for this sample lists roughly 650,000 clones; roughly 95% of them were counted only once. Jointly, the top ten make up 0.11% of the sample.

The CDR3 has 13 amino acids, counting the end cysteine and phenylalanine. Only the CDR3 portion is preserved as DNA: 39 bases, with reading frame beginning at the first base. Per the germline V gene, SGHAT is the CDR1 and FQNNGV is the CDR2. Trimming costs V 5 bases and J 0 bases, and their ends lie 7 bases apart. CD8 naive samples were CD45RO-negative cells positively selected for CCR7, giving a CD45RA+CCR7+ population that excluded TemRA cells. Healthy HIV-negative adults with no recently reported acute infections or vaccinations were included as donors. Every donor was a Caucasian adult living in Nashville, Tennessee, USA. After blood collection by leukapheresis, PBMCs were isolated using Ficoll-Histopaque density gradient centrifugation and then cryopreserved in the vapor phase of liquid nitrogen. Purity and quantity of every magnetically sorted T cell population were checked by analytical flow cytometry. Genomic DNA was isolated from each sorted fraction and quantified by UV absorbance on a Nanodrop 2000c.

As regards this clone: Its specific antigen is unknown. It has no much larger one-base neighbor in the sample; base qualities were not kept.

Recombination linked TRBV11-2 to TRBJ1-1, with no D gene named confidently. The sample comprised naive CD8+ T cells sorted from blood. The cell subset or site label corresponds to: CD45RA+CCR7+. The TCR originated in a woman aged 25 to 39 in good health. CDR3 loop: CASSPTVNTEAFF. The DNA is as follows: TGTGCCAGCAGCCCAACAGTGAACACTGAAGCTTTCTTT.